A single T cell receptor (beta chain) is shown here with its context. This record comes from a study of blood T cells in healthy people across ages. A second PCR, run for about 6 to 11 cycles, used a sample-barcoded 5' primer plus a J-beta primer mix. One entry per CDR3 protein, called by TCRdb with MiXCR from the 5' RACE reads. The repertoire has about 500,000 distinct CDR3 sequences, about 24% of them found once; the top ten carry roughly 9.4%. Losses at the gene ends were 7 bases for V and 5 bases for J; bases not matched to a gene: 9. This CDR3 comprises 14 residues. CDR1 and CDR2 (germline): SNHLY, FYNNEI. The sample was also reused in another study, on T cells of mothers and their children.

The sequenced sample was blood. The V gene is TRBV2, the J gene TRBJ1-2; TRBD1 aligns across 8 bases. The receptor was isolated from a boy younger than 18 in good health. Here the CDR3 reads CASKLATGVYGYTF. Written as DNA, the CDR3 is TGTGCCAGCAAGCTTGCGACAGGGGTGTATGGCTACACCTTC. The whole variable domain, remainder taken from reference TRBV2 and TRBJ1-2, is EPEVTQTPSHQVTQMGQEVILRCVPISNHLYFYWYRQILGQKVEFLVSFYNNEISEKSEIFDDQFSVERPDGSNFTLKIRSTKLEDSAMYFCASKLATGVYGYTFGSGTRLTVV.